These 24 T cell receptor beta chains share one sample of origin, sequenced in a study of T cell responses to AZD1222 COVID-19 vaccine. TCRdb's copy holds only in-frame clones and misses some; the assay was immunoSEQ multiplex PCR. The table has 150,000 to 200,000 clones, 90% to 95% seen once; the top ten hold approximately 2.5%. This specimen consisted of peripheral blood, obtained on day 0 of AZD1222 vaccination. All receptors come from an adult in good health.

CDR3 nucleotides: TGCGCCAGCAGCGGGGCGGATTCCCTCGCCTACGAGCAGTACTTC. Translating gives CASSGADSLAYEQYF. The chain employs TRBV5-1 and TRBJ2-7; TRBD1 is a possible D gene (5 bases). The V and J ends lost 4 bases and 2 bases respectively, with 16 bases between them. Germline V gives CDR1 SGHRS, CDR2 YFSETQ. This CDR3 comprises 15 residues.

CDR3 residues: CASRDNGYTF. CDR3 in DNA: TGTGCCAGCAGGGATAATGGCTACACCTTC. This chain connects TRBV2 to TRBJ1-2; unclear D gene. This CDR3 contains 10 residues. The germline gives CDR1 SNHLY, CDR2 FYNNEI. The V and J ends lost 6 bases and 6 bases respectively, with 5 bases between them.

The chain is built from TRBV6-5 and TRBJ2-1; TRBD2 agrees at 8 bases. V shed 11 bases and J 6 bases; nucleotides not matched to a gene: 12. Per germline, CDR1 MNHEY and CDR2 SVGAGI. The CDR3 runs 14 residues. CDR3 in amino acids: CACQTGLAGNEQFF. In DNA, the CDR3 is TGTGCCTGCCAAACCGGACTAGCTGGCAATGAGCAGTTCTTC.

The chain couples TRBV27 to TRBJ1-1; no firm D call. Germline CDR1 and CDR2: MNHEY and SMNVEV (reference sequence). The CDR3 length is 13 residues. Trimming shortened V by 4 bases and J by 0 bases, and 6 bases separated the two germline ends. This CDR3 reads CASSSTVNTEAFF. The CDR3, as DNA: TGTGCCAGCAGTTCAACCGTGAACACTGAAGCTTTCTTT.

The chain has TRBV7-9 and TRBJ2-1; 7 nucleotides match TRBD2. Germline lookup yields CDR1 SEHNR and CDR2 FQNEAQ (reference sequence). With 4 bases clipped from V and 9 bases from J, the junction kept 15 bases outside the gene matches. The CDR3 is made up of 16 amino acids. CDR3 loop: CASSSTRGVGRTEQFF. DNA of the CDR3: TGTGCCAGCAGCTCCACTCGGGGGGTAGGGCGGACTGAGCAGTTCTTC.

The V gene is TRBV4-2, the J gene TRBJ1-4, with D unclear. Trimming stripped 2 bases from V and 8 bases from J, with 15 bases between. Per the germline V gene, CDR1 is LGHNA and CDR2 is YNFKEQ. CDR3 size: 15 residues. The CDR3 DNA reads TGTGCCAGCAGCCAATCTGAAGGGAGGGAAGAAAAACTGTTTTTT. This encodes CASSQSEGREEKLFF.

This rearrangement joins TRBV18 to TRBJ2-5; unclear D gene. The germline V gene has CDR1 KGHSH and CDR2 LQKENI. The CDR3 totals 11 residues. Trimming removed 1 base at V and 5 bases at J, with 2 bases between. The CDR3 here is CASSPRETQYF. DNA for the CDR3: TGTGCCAGCTCACCACGGGAGACCCAGTACTTC.

J is TRBJ1-1 and V is TRBV4-1, with a possible D match to TRBD1 (5 bases). Trimming pared 3 bases from V and 4 bases from J, leaving 12 bases between. The CDR3 runs 14 residues. Germline assignment: CDR1 MGHRA and CDR2 YSYEKL. The CDR3 DNA reads as TGCGCCAGCAGCCACCCAGGGCATGCCACTGAAGCTTTCTTT. Protein product: CASSHPGHATEAFF.

The chain employs TRBV20-1 and TRBJ2-5, with 7 bases aligning to TRBD2. V lost 5 bases, J lost 5 bases, and 2 bases stayed unmatched. Germline CDR1 is DFQATT and CDR2 is SNEGSKA (reference sequence). The CDR3 covers 11 residues. The CDR3 coding sequence is TGCAGTGCTGGTAGCGGGGAGACCCAGTACTTC. Its translation is CSAGSGETQYF.

In nucleotides, the CDR3 is TGTGCCAGCAGCCGAACAGGACTAGCGGGAGTGCGGGAGCTGTTTTTT. It specifies CASSRTGLAGVRELFF. J is TRBJ2-2 and V is TRBV7-9; 13 nucleotides agree with TRBD2. The CDR3 runs to 16 residues. Germline V gene sequence: CDR1 SEHNR, CDR2 FQNEAQ (reference sequence). V lost 5 bases and J lost 9; bases outside the gene matches: 9.

V and J are TRBV18 and TRBJ2-1, with D tentatively TRBD1 or TRBD2 (6 bases each). This CDR3 contains 15 residues. CDR1 KGHSH and CDR2 LQKENI come from the germline V gene. The V and J ends lost 8 bases and 4 bases respectively, with 18 bases between them. CDR3 coding DNA: TGTGCCAGCCGCGGGGCTGGGGGCGCATACAATGAGCAGTTCTTC. It encodes CASRGAGGAYNEQFF.

The V gene is TRBV7-8, the J gene TRBJ2-1; D might be TRBD1 (6 bases). The CDR3 has 16 residues. V lost 3 bases, J lost 2 bases, and 14 bases lay in between. CDR1 is SGHVS and CDR2 is FQNEAQ in the germline V gene. CDR3: CASSFPHGGPYNEQFF. The DNA of the CDR3 is TGTGCCAGCAGCTTCCCCCATGGGGGCCCCTACAATGAGCAGTTCTTC. The complete variable domain, with remaining parts taken from reference TRBV7-8 and TRBJ2-1, reads GAGVSQSPRYKVAKRGQDVALRCDPISGHVSLFWYQQALGQGPEFLTYFQNEAQLDKSGLPSDRFFAERPEGSVSTLKIQRTQQEDSAVYLCASSFPHGGPYNEQFFGPGTRLTVL.

The chain employs TRBV15 and TRBJ2-2, with D perhaps matching TRBD1 or TRBD2 (5 bases each). The CDR3 runs to 11 residues. The germline CDR1 and CDR2 sequences are LNHNV and YYDKDF (reference sequence). Trimming stripped 8 bases from V and 4 bases from J, with 5 bases between. CDR3 residues: CATGGTGELFF. CDR3 coding DNA: TGTGCCACCGGGGGCACCGGGGAGCTGTTTTTT.

The chain carries TRBV19 and TRBJ2-1; the match to TRBD2 covers 13 bases. CDR1 LNHDA and CDR2 SQIVND come from the germline V gene (reference sequence). CDR3 length equals 18 residues. With 6 bases clipped from V and 4 bases from J, the junction kept 12 bases outside the gene matches. The CDR3 DNA follows: TGTGCCAGTAGCAGGGGACTAGCGGGACTTCTTCAATACAATGAGCAGTTCTTC. Its protein product is CASSRGLAGLLQYNEQFF.

This clone was picked up one time. V and J are TRBV30 and TRBJ1-2, with D maybe TRBD1 (6 bases). The V end lost 3 bases, the J end lost 6 bases, and 14 bases lay between the germline ends. Germline loops: CDR1 GTSNPN, CDR2 SVGIG (reference sequence). The CDR3 runs to 13 residues. This chain's CDR3 is CAWSETGTDGYTF. CDR3 nucleotide sequence: TGTGCCTGGAGCGAGACAGGTACGGATGGCTACACCTTC.

A single count supports this clone. V gene TRBV5-4 combines with J gene TRBJ1-1; tentative D call: TRBD1 (5 bases). The germline V gene has CDR1 SGHNT and CDR2 YYREEE (reference sequence). With 2 bases removed from V and 0 bases from J, the gap between germline ends came to 20 bases. This CDR3 is built from 18 residues. Here the CDR3 DNA reads TGTGCCAGCAGCTTTCCTTCGGGGGATCCACGAATGAACACTGAAGCTTTCTTT. It translates to CASSFPSGDPRMNTEAFF.

V gene TRBV27 combines with J gene TRBJ2-1, with D possibly TRBD2 on 6 matching bases. CDR1 and CDR2 (germline): MNHEY, SMNVEV (reference sequence). This CDR3 is 14 amino acids long. V lost 3 bases and J lost 8, with 14 bases in between. The CDR3 region has the DNA TGTGCCAGCAGTTTTCTGCGGGGCAGGGATGAGCAGTTCTTC. Amino acid sequence: CASSFLRGRDEQFF.

This clone was seen just once. The chain couples TRBV10-2 to TRBJ2-7; TRBD1 or TRBD2 may be the D gene (5 bases each). The germline V gene has CDR1 WSHSY and CDR2 SAAADI. The CDR3 covers 13 residues. V lost 6 bases to trimming and J lost 2 bases, with 11 bases between them. The CDR3 loop reads CASSEKGPYEQYF. CDR3 sequence (DNA): TGCGCCAGCAGCGAGAAGGGACCCTACGAGCAGTACTTC.

This chain connects TRBV30 to TRBJ2-2, with D uncertain. The CDR3 has 16 amino acids. Germline-derived CDR1 and CDR2 are GTSNPN and SVGIG (reference sequence). V was cut by 2 bases and J by 5 bases, with 18 bases left in between. CDR3 sequence (DNA): TGTGCCTGGAGTCCGGTCTCGAGGCCTGGGACCGGGGAGCTGTTTTTT. Translation gives CAWSPVSRPGTGELFF.

The chain uses TRBV27 and TRBJ2-4, with no clear D. CDR1 MNHEY and CDR2 SMNVEV come from the germline V gene (reference sequence). This CDR3 is built from 12 residues. The V gene lost 5 bases and the J gene lost 2 bases, with 4 bases spanning the gap. The DNA of the CDR3 is TGTGCCAGCAGTCCATCCAAAAACATTCAGTACTTC. Translating gives CASSPSKNIQYF.

The genes are TRBV5-6 and TRBJ1-4, with 8 positions matching TRBD1. V lost 6 bases, J lost 0 bases, and 7 bases stayed unmatched. Germline V lookup: CDR1 SGHDT, CDR2 YYEEEE. CDR3 length: 16 residues. DNA for the CDR3: TGTGCCAGCAACCTCGACAGGGGTTCAACTAATGAAAAACTGTTTTTT. Translation: CASNLDRGSTNEKLFF.

The J gene is TRBJ1-2, the V gene TRBV3-1 (or the pseudogene TRBV3-2); 9 bases line up with TRBD1. Germline V CDR1 and CDR2: LGHDT, YNNKEL (reference sequence). This CDR3 has 13 amino acids. V shed 4 bases and J 11 bases; nucleotides not matched to a gene: 8. The CDR3, as DNA: TGTGCCAGCAGCCTTCTGGGACAGGGCAATTACACCTTC. Its translation is CASSLLGQGNYTF.

The chain combines TRBV7-9 with TRBJ1-1; D gene ambiguous. Germline V gives CDR1 SEHNR, CDR2 FQNEAQ (reference sequence). CDR3 length equals 13 residues. The V end was cut by 1 base, the J end by 8 bases, with 11 bases between. CDR3 in amino acids: CASSLEMEEEAFF. The CDR3, as DNA: TGTGCCAGCAGCTTAGAAATGGAAGAGGAAGCTTTCTTT. The complete variable domain, with remaining parts taken from reference TRBV7-9 and TRBJ1-1, reads DTGVSQNPRHKITKRGQNVTFRCDPISEHNRLYWYRQTLGQGPEFLTYFQNEAQLEKSRLLSDRFSAERPKGSFSTLEIQRTEQGDSAMYLCASSLEMEEEAFFGQGTRLTVV.

This chain connects TRBV27 to TRBJ1-1; D gene uncertain. CDR1 and CDR2 (germline): MNHEY, SMNVEV (reference sequence). Trimming left V 0 bases short and J 0 bases short, with 11 bases between. The CDR3 is 16 residues long. DNA for the CDR3: TGTGCCAGCAGTTTATCCCAAGGGAACTTGAACACTGAAGCTTTCTTT. This codes for CASSLSQGNLNTEAFF.